The 15 T cell receptor beta chains below come from one sample, sequenced in a study of blood T cell repertoires in COVID-19. Repertoires were generated with immunoSEQ multiplex PCR, while TCRdb's copy carries only in-frame clones and drops some. The data contain fewer than 300,000 clones, 80% to 95% of them singletons. Specimen: peripheral blood. Receptor source: a woman aged 30 to 39 with COVID-19, enrolled during active disease.

The genes are TRBV15 and TRBJ2-1; unclear D gene. V shed 1 base and J shed 5 bases, with 9 bases lying between them. Germline V lookup: CDR1 LNHNV, CDR2 YYDKDF (reference sequence). The CDR3 covers 14 residues. The CDR3, as DNA: TGTGCCACCAGCAGAGGGATGGGCCACAATGAGCAGTTCTTC. It codes for CATSRGMGHNEQFF. The entire variable domain, with the rest obtained from reference TRBV15 and TRBJ2-1, is as follows: DAMVIQNPRYQVTQFGKPVTLSCSQTLNHNVMYWYQQKSSQAPKLLFHYYDKDFNNEADTPDNFQSRRPNTSFCFLDIRSPGLGDTAMYLCATSRGMGHNEQFFGPGTRLTVL.

The V gene is TRBV7-8, the J gene TRBJ1-4; D is possibly TRBD1 (5 bases). The CDR3 is 16 amino acids. The ends were cut back, 5 bases at V and 6 bases at J, with 19 bases in the middle. Germline values: CDR1 SGHVS, CDR2 FQNEAQ. The CDR3 spells CASSPRGGWGDEKLFF. CDR3 nucleotide sequence: TGTGCCAGCAGCCCCCGGGGAGGTTGGGGGGATGAAAAACTGTTTTTT.

The chain has TRBV25-1 and TRBJ1-1; D unresolved. CDR3 length equals 16 residues. V shed 1 base and J shed 0 bases, with 12 bases lying between them. Germline lookup yields CDR1 MGHDK and CDR2 SYGVNS. The CDR3 DNA follows: TGTGCCAGCAGTGAATTGTTACCGACTATGAACACTGAAGCTTTCTTT. Amino acid sequence: CASSELLPTMNTEAFF.

Here the CDR3 reads CASSPTGAVTEAFF. For the CDR3, the DNA is TGTGCCAGTAGTCCTACAGGGGCGGTCACTGAAGCTTTCTTT. The genes are TRBV19 and TRBJ1-1, with 7 positions matching TRBD1. The trim removed 5 bases at V and 4 bases at J, leaving 7 bases unmatched. CDR3 length: 14 amino acids. Per the germline V gene, CDR1 is LNHDA and CDR2 is SQIVND (reference sequence).

This clone was seen just once. This rearrangement joins TRBV11-3 to TRBJ2-1, with 16 positions matching TRBD2. The V gene's germline CDR1 is SGHNT and CDR2 YENEEA. The CDR3 totals 15 residues. J gave up 8 bases and V 5 bases, and 3 bases lay outside the gene matches. The CDR3 here is CASSPGLAGGHEQFF. CDR3 coding DNA: TGTGCCAGCAGCCCGGGACTAGCGGGAGGGCATGAGCAGTTCTTC.

V gene TRBV5-1 combines with J gene TRBJ2-1; 8 bases agree with TRBD2. The CDR3 extends over 15 amino acids. Trimming cost V 3 bases and J 6 bases; bases outside gene matches: 8. Germline V gene lookup returns CDR1 SGHRS and CDR2 YFSETQ. The CDR3 DNA reads as TGCGCCAGCAGCTCCGGGACTAGGGTAGTCAATGAGCAGTTCTTC. Translation: CASSSGTRVVNEQFF.

The chain has TRBV7-2 and TRBJ2-7; weak D call: TRBD1 (5 bases). Trimming cost V 1 base and J 2 bases, with 9 bases left between them. Germline CDR1 is SGHTA and CDR2 is FQGNSA. The CDR3 is 14 residues long. CDR3 amino acids: CASSLVQGPYEQYF. The CDR3 nucleotides are TGTGCCAGCAGCTTAGTCCAGGGTCCCTACGAGCAGTACTTC.

The rearrangement links TRBV12-3 or TRBV12-4 to TRBJ1-1, with D tentatively TRBD1 (6 bases). The V and J ends lost 2 bases and 6 bases respectively, with 10 bases between them. The CDR3 length is 13 residues. Here the CDR3 DNA reads TGTGCCAGCAGTTTAATACAGGGCCCTGAAGCTTTCTTT. Amino acids: CASSLIQGPEAFF.

V usage is TRBV4-2 and J usage is TRBJ2-1; TRBD1 matches 9 bases. The CDR3 is 15 residues long. Germline V gene lookup returns CDR1 LGHNA and CDR2 YNFKEQ. V was clipped by 0 bases and J by 6 bases; unmatched bases: 3. CDR3 sequence reads: CASSQDRTGVNEQFF. The CDR3 region has the DNA TGTGCCAGCAGCCAAGATCGGACAGGGGTCAATGAGCAGTTCTTC.

The chain has TRBV28 and TRBJ1-1; TRBD1 might be the D (5 bases). V was clipped by 6 bases and J by 3 bases, with 20 bases between them. Germline V gene lookup returns CDR1 MDHEN and CDR2 SYDVKM. The CDR3 loop spans 16 amino acids. In nucleotides, the CDR3 is TGTGCCAGCAGCATGGCGACAGTCAGCGTAGACACTGAAGCTTTCTTT. Amino acid sequence: CASSMATVSVDTEAFF. Complete variable domain (other parts from reference TRBV28 and TRBJ1-1): DVKVTQSSRYLVKRTGEKVFLECVQDMDHENMFWYRQDPGLGLRLIYFSYDVKMKEKGDIPEGYSVSREKKERFSLILESASTNQTSMYLCASSMATVSVDTEAFFGQGTRLTVV.

The chain uses TRBV2 and TRBJ1-1; TRBD1 aligns across 7 bases. Germline loops: CDR1 SNHLY, CDR2 FYNNEI. The CDR3 runs to 14 residues. The junction had 6 bases not matched to a gene; V was cut back by 5 bases and J by 3 bases. CDR3 in amino acids: CASSSRTGDTEAFF. For the CDR3, the DNA is TGTGCCAGCAGTTCGCGAACAGGGGACACTGAAGCTTTCTTT.

This chain joins TRBV7-2 and TRBJ1-6; D gene unclear. Germline V gene lookup returns CDR1 SGHTA and CDR2 FQGNSA. V lost 2 bases and J lost 6, with 14 bases in between. This CDR3 contains 16 residues. This CDR3 is CASSLIPILTNSPLHF. The DNA for the CDR3 is TGTGCCAGCAGCTTAATACCCATTCTAACTAATTCACCCCTCCACTTT.

V gene TRBV30 combines with J gene TRBJ1-1; D may be TRBD1 (6 bases). This CDR3 has 12 amino acids. CDR1 and CDR2 from the germline V gene are GTSNPN and SVGIG (reference sequence). Trimming pared 8 bases from V and 5 bases from J, leaving 15 bases between. The DNA of the CDR3 is TGTGCCCACGAACCAGGGGAAACTGAAGCTTTCTTT. Its translation: CAHEPGETEAFF.

The V gene is TRBV10-3, the J gene TRBJ1-1, with a weak D call TRBD1 (5 bases). The germline V gene encodes CDR1 ENHRY and CDR2 SYGVKD. With 10 bases removed from V and 2 bases from J, the gap between germline ends came to 14 bases. There are 13 residues in the CDR3. The CDR3 sequence: CATRSRVNTEAFF. The DNA of the CDR3 is TGTGCCACCCGATCCAGGGTTAACACTGAAGCTTTCTTT.

The chain is built from TRBV5-4 and TRBJ1-2; D possibly corresponds to TRBD1 (5 bases). The CDR3 runs 15 residues. Trimming took 4 bases from V and 7 from J, leaving 20 bases between them. Germline CDR1 and CDR2: SGHNT and YYREEE (reference sequence). The CDR3 DNA reads as TGTGCCAGCAGCCGATGGGGGGGGGAGGCGGCTGGCTACACCTTC. As protein: CASSRWGGEAAGYTF.